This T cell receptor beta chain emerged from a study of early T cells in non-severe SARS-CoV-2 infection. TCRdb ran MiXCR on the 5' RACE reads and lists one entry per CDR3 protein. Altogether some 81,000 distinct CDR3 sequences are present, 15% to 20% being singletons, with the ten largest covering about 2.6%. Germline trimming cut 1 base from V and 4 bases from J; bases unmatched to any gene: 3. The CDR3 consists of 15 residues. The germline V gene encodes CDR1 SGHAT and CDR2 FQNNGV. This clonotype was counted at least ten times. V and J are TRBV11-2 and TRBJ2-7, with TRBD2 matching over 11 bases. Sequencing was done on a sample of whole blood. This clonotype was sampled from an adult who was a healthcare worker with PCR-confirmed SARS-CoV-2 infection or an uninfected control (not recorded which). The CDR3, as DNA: TGTGCCAGCAGCTTAGCTAGCGGGGGGTCGTACGAGCAGTACTTC. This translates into CASSLASGGSYEQYF.